The 28 T cell receptor beta chains presented below share a single source sample, sequenced in a study of blood T cell repertoires in COVID-19. Produced via immunoSEQ multiplex PCR; TCRdb's table is partial and in-frame only. The data contain about 230,000 clones, less than 90% of them singletons. The sequenced material came from peripheral blood. The origin of the receptors is a woman in her 70s with active or convalescent COVID-19.

The chain links TRBV5-1 to TRBJ2-7, with 14 bases matching TRBD2. Germline V gene sequence: CDR1 SGHRS, CDR2 YFSETQ. The CDR3 extends over 17 amino acids. Trimming removed 2 bases from V and 2 bases from J; junction bases left unmatched: 6. The CDR3 nucleotides are TGCGCCAGCAGCTTCTGGACTAGCGGGGGGATAACCTACGAGCAGTACTTC. It encodes CASSFWTSGGITYEQYF.

V is TRBV30 and J is TRBJ2-7, with TRBD2 matching over 10 bases. V shed 7 bases and J 3 bases; nucleotides not matched to a gene: 6. The CDR3 has 13 residues. Germline V gene sequence: CDR1 GTSNPN, CDR2 SVGIG (reference sequence). CDR3 bases: TGTGCCTTAGCGGGAGGCAACTACTACGAGCAGTACTTC. Translation: CALAGGNYYEQYF.

V gene TRBV6-5 combines with J gene TRBJ2-7; TRBD1 is a possible D gene (6 bases). The V and J ends lost 6 bases and 0 bases respectively, with 12 bases between them. The CDR3 runs 14 residues. From germline, CDR1 is MNHEY and CDR2 SVGAGI. CDR3 bases: TGTGCCAGCAGCGCCGACAGGAGCTCCTACGAGCAGTACTTC. Residues: CASSADRSSYEQYF.

The V and J genes are TRBV18 and TRBJ2-2, with 8 bases lining up with TRBD1. Germline assignment: CDR1 KGHSH and CDR2 LQKENI. Trimming cost V 3 bases and J 0 bases; bases outside gene matches: 3. This CDR3 is 16 amino acids long. The CDR3 spells CASSPPGQANTGELFF. In DNA, the CDR3 is TGTGCCAGCTCACCTCCGGGACAGGCGAACACCGGGGAGCTGTTTTTT.

The chain combines TRBV18 with TRBJ2-5; 9 bases line up with TRBD1. After removal of 0 bases from V and 3 bases from J, the junction contained 2 bases not matched to a gene. The CDR3 spans 15 residues. Germline lookup yields CDR1 KGHSH and CDR2 LQKENI. CDR3 DNA sequence: TGTGCCAGCTCACCACCCTGGACAGGGGAAGAGACCCAGTACTTC. Translation gives CASSPPWTGEETQYF.

The genes are TRBV15 and TRBJ2-3; 11 bases align to TRBD2. CDR3 length: 19 amino acids. Germline lookup yields CDR1 LNHNV and CDR2 YYDKDF (reference sequence). V lost 3 bases, J lost 0 bases, and 11 bases stayed unmatched. The CDR3 DNA sequence: TGTGCCACCAGCAGGCCACTAGCGGGAGATCCTACTAGCACAGATACGCAGTATTTT. Protein product: CATSRPLAGDPTSTDTQYF.

This clone was observed a handful of times. The V call is TRBV2, the J call TRBJ1-5; unclear D gene. The CDR3 extends over 14 amino acids. Trimming removed 7 bases at V and 3 bases at J, with 13 bases between. Per the germline V gene, CDR1 is SNHLY and CDR2 is FYNNEI. CDR3 DNA: TGTGCCAGCACCCGAGAGGAGTCCAATCAGCCCCAGCATTTT. Its translation is CASTREESNQPQHF.

The chain combines TRBV3-1 (or the pseudogene TRBV3-2) with TRBJ2-3; 9 nucleotides align to TRBD2. The germline gives CDR1 LGHDT, CDR2 YNNKEL (reference sequence). The CDR3 extends over 16 amino acids. V shed 3 bases and J 1 base; nucleotides not matched to a gene: 5. The CDR3 region has the DNA TGTGCCAGCAGCCACCACAGACTAGCGGGCACAGATACGCAGTATTTT. This sequence encodes CASSHHRLAGTDTQYF.

This clone came up a few times. The CDR3 loop reads CASSSLAGGNTIYF. The DNA of the CDR3 is TGTGCCAGCAGTTCTTTGGCGGGTGGAAACACCATATATTTT. This chain connects TRBV27 to TRBJ1-3; no clear D gene. The CDR3 covers 14 residues. V lost 4 bases and J lost 3, with 10 bases in between. Germline CDR1 and CDR2: MNHEY and SMNVEV (reference sequence).

The gene calls are TRBV18 and TRBJ1-5; TRBD1 aligns across 9 bases. Germline trimming cut 4 bases from V and 9 bases from J; bases unmatched to any gene: 7. This CDR3 has 14 amino acids. The germline V gene encodes CDR1 KGHSH and CDR2 LQKENI. CDR3 sequence: CASSLEQGARPQHF. In nucleotides, the CDR3 is TGTGCCAGCTCACTCGAACAGGGGGCGAGGCCCCAGCATTTT. The full variable domain, rest sourced from reference TRBV18 and TRBJ1-5, is NAGVMQNPRHLVRRRGQEARLRCSPMKGHSHVYWYRQLPEEGLKFMVYLQKENIIDESGMPKERFSAEFPKEGPSILRIQQVVRGDSAAYFCASSLEQGARPQHFGDGTRLSIL.

V gene TRBV30 combines with J gene TRBJ1-6; the match to TRBD1 covers 7 bases. V shed 0 bases and J 10 bases; nucleotides not matched to a gene: 9. This CDR3 spans 15 amino acids. Per germline, CDR1 GTSNPN and CDR2 SVGIG (reference sequence). The DNA for the CDR3 is TGTGCCTGGAGTGTTCCCGACAGGGTGACCTCACCCCTCCACTTT. Translated: CAWSVPDRVTSPLHF. Supplemented by reference TRBV30 and TRBJ1-6, the full variable domain reads SQTIHQWPATLVQPVGSPLSLECTVEGTSNPNLYWYRQAAGRGLQLLFYSVGIGQISSEVPQNLSASRPQDRQFILSSKKLLLSDSGFYLCAWSVPDRVTSPLHFGNGTRLTVT.

This sequence joins TRBV6-6 and TRBJ2-7; 9 bases fit TRBD1. The CDR3 is made up of 14 amino acids. The J segment lost 6 bases and the V segment lost 5 bases, leaving 8 bases of the junction unmatched. The germline gives CDR1 MNHNY, CDR2 SVGAGI (reference sequence). This CDR3 reads CASSPGTGIIEQYF. CDR3 DNA sequence: TGTGCCAGCAGTCCCGGGACAGGGATTATCGAGCAGTACTTC.

At least ten counts were recorded for this clone. The J gene is TRBJ1-5, the V gene TRBV20-1; D perhaps matches TRBD1 (6 bases). V was cut by 3 bases and J by 5 bases, with 17 bases left in between. Germline CDR1 reads DFQATT; CDR2 reads SNEGSKA (reference sequence). This CDR3 has 15 residues. This chain's CDR3 is CSASTTGTRDQPQHF. The CDR3 DNA sequence: TGCAGTGCTAGTACCACAGGGACGAGGGATCAGCCCCAGCATTTT.

The V and J genes are TRBV29-1 and TRBJ1-5; possibly TRBD1 for D (6 bases). CDR1 and CDR2 from the germline V gene are SQVTM and ANQGSEA. V shed 5 bases and J shed 1 base, with 6 bases lying between them. The CDR3 consists of 12 residues. In DNA form, the CDR3 reads TGCAGCGTTCAGGGGAGCAATCAGCCCCAGCATTTT. Residues: CSVQGSNQPQHF.

As regards this clone: The germline gene is not matched at one end of the junction; a read error may be the cause. This chain connects TRBV2 to TRBJ2-2, with a possible D match to TRBD2 (5 bases). This CDR3 contains 15 residues. Germline V CDR1 and CDR2: SNHLY, FYNNEI. CDR3 sequence: CASSERLTKTGELFF. For the CDR3, the DNA is TGTGCCAGCAGTGAACGACTAACGAAAACCGGGGAGCTGTTTTTT.

This chain joins TRBV28 and TRBJ2-7, with D unresolved. This CDR3 region has 15 residues. Looked up from germline, CDR1 is MDHEN and CDR2 is SYDVKM. V was shortened by 6 bases and J by 7 bases, with 22 bases between the two germline ends. Written as DNA, the CDR3 is TGTGCCAGCAGGTCTTCTGGCACCCTCCCCTTTGAGCAGTACTTC. This codes for CASRSSGTLPFEQYF.

J is TRBJ1-1 and V is TRBV29-1; TRBD1 agrees at 7 bases. Trimming cost V 7 bases and J 1 base; bases outside gene matches: 6. This CDR3 has 13 residues. Germline CDR1 and CDR2: SQVTM and ANQGSEA. The CDR3 reads CSGGQASNTEAFF. The CDR3 nucleotides read TGCAGCGGAGGACAGGCGTCGAACACTGAAGCTTTCTTT.

This chain joins TRBV5-1 and TRBJ2-2; 8 positions match TRBD1. The germline CDR1 and CDR2 sequences are SGHRS and YFSETQ. J was trimmed by 4 bases and V by 1 base; bases with no gene match: 3. CDR3 length: 15 residues. The CDR3 sequence is CASSLSGQGTGELFF. CDR3 coding DNA: TGCGCCAGCAGCTTGTCAGGACAGGGCACCGGGGAGCTGTTTTTT.

J is TRBJ1-2 and V is TRBV18; possible D gene TRBD1, 5 bases. CDR1 KGHSH and CDR2 LQKENI come from the germline V gene. Deletions cut 1 base from V and 6 bases from J, with 9 bases between. CDR3 size: 13 residues. DNA of the CDR3: TGTGCCAGCTCACCACAGGGCAGGGATGGCTACACCTTC. Protein product: CASSPQGRDGYTF.

The CDR3 nucleotides are TGTGCCAGTAGTACGTACAGGGGCTTAAATGAAAAACTGTTTTTT. Residues: CASSTYRGLNEKLFF. The chain combines TRBV19 with TRBJ1-4; TRBD1 agrees at 7 bases. CDR1 and CDR2 (germline): LNHDA, SQIVND (reference sequence). The CDR3 is made up of 15 amino acids. V was clipped by 4 bases and J by 5 bases; unmatched bases: 7.

The chain uses TRBV2 and TRBJ1-1; TRBD1 might be the D (6 bases). In germline, CDR1 is SNHLY, CDR2 FYNNEI. Trimming cost V 7 bases and J 3 bases, with 12 bases left between them. CDR3 size: 13 residues. DNA for the CDR3: TGTGCCAGCACCATCAGGGGAGACACTGAAGCTTTCTTT. This translates into CASTIRGDTEAFF.

This clone has more than one count but fewer than ten. The chain couples TRBV6-5 to TRBJ1-1; possibly TRBD1 for D (6 bases). V dropped 5 bases and J dropped 10 bases, with 17 bases sitting between them. In germline, CDR1 is MNHEY, CDR2 SVGAGI. The CDR3 totals 13 residues. For the CDR3, the DNA is TGTGCCAGCAGTCTCGACAGGTTGAGAGGAGCTTTCTTT. Its translation: CASSLDRLRGAFF.

J is TRBJ2-1 and V is TRBV28, with 11 bases fitting TRBD1. CDR1 is MDHEN, CDR2 SYDVKM, per germline. The CDR3 contains 16 residues. With V trimmed by 6 bases and J by 2 bases, 6 bases remained unmatched. The DNA for the CDR3 is TGTGCCAGCAGAGCGGACAGGGGGCCCCCCTACAATGAGCAGTTCTTC. Residues: CASRADRGPPYNEQFF.

The chain has TRBV2 and TRBJ1-2; 7 bases match TRBD1. The ends lost 5 bases at V and 3 bases at J; junction bases unmatched: 6. Germline V gene lookup returns CDR1 SNHLY and CDR2 FYNNEI. The CDR3 contains 14 residues. CDR3 residues: CASSRDRYDYGYTF. CDR3 DNA: TGTGCCAGCAGTCGGGACAGATATGACTATGGCTACACCTTC.

This chain links TRBV2 with TRBJ1-2; D not resolved. Trimming removed 2 bases from V and 7 bases from J, with 11 bases in between. This CDR3 is built from 13 residues. The V gene's germline CDR1 is SNHLY and CDR2 FYNNEI. CDR3 sequence reads: CASSEPYGVGYTF. In nucleotides, the CDR3 is TGTGCCAGCAGTGAACCATACGGGGTTGGCTACACCTTC. The whole variable domain, remainder taken from reference TRBV2 and TRBJ1-2, is EPEVTQTPSHQVTQMGQEVILRCVPISNHLYFYWYRQILGQKVEFLVSFYNNEISEKSEIFDDQFSVERPDGSNFTLKIRSTKLEDSAMYFCASSEPYGVGYTFGSGTRLTVV.

This sequence joins TRBV6-6 and TRBJ1-2; D not certain. CDR3 length equals 13 residues. Trimming removed 7 bases at V and 2 bases at J, with 11 bases between. Germline V gene sequence: CDR1 MNHNY, CDR2 SVGAGI (reference sequence). CDR3 coding DNA: TGTGCCAGCACTTCCTCCGGGAACTATGGCTACACCTTC. Translated, it gives CASTSSGNYGYTF.

CDR3 coding DNA: TGCGCCAGCAGCGCCCAGTACGAGCAGTACTTC. It codes for CASSAQYEQYF. V is TRBV5-1 and J is TRBJ2-7, with D unresolved. The V and J ends lost 4 bases and 4 bases respectively, with 6 bases between them. Germline CDR1 reads SGHRS; CDR2 reads YFSETQ. The CDR3 totals 11 residues.

This clone was recorded a few times. The chain joins TRBV28 to TRBJ2-3; the D gene is possibly TRBD1 (5 bases). There are 15 residues in the CDR3. V was trimmed by 6 bases and J by 0 bases, leaving 13 bases between them. Germline V CDR1 and CDR2: MDHEN, SYDVKM. In DNA, the CDR3 is TGTGCCAGCAGGGGGCAGACGATCAGCACAGATACGCAGTATTTT. Its translation is CASRGQTISTDTQYF.